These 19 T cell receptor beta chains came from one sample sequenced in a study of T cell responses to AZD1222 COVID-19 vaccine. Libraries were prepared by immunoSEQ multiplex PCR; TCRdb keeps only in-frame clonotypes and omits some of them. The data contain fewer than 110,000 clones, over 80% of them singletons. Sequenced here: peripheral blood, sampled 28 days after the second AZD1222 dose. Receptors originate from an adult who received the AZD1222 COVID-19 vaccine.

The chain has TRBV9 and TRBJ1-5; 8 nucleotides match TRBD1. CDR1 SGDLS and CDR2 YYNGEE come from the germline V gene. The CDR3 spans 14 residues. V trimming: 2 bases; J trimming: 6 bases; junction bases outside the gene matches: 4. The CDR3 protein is CASSVTGGSQPQHF. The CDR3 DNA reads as TGTGCCAGCAGCGTTACAGGGGGGAGTCAGCCCCAGCATTTT.

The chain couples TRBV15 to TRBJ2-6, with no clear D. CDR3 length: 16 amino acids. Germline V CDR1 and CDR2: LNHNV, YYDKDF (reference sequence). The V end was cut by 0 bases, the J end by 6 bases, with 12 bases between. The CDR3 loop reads CATSRDHTEEANVLTF. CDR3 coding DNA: TGTGCCACCAGCAGAGATCACACAGAAGAGGCCAACGTCCTGACTTTC.

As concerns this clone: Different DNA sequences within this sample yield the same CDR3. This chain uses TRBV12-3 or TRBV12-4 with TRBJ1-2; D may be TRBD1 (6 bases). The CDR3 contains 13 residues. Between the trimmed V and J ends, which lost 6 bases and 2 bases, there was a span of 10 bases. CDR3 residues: CASSLTGNYGYTF. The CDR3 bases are TGTGCCAGCAGCCTGACAGGAAACTATGGCTACACCTTC.

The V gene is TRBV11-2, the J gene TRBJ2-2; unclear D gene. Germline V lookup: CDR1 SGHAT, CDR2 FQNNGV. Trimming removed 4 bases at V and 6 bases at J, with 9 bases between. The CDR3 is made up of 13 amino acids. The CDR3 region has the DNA TGTGCCAGCAGCTCCCCGGAGTCCGGGGAGCTGTTTTTT. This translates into CASSSPESGELFF.

CDR3 loop: CATGPRDRDEQYF. The CDR3 coding sequence is TGTGCCACCGGCCCCCGGGACAGGGACGAGCAGTACTTC. The rearrangement uses TRBV24-1 and TRBJ2-7; 9 bases are a match to TRBD1. CDR3 length: 13 amino acids. J gave up 5 bases and V 9 bases, and 7 bases lay outside the gene matches. Per germline, CDR1 KGHDR and CDR2 SFDVKD.

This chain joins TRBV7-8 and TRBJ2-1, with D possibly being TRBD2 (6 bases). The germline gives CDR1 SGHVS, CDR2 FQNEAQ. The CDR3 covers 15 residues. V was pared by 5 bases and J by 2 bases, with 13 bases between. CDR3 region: CASSKEPGAYNEQFF. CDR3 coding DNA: TGTGCCAGCAGCAAAGAGCCGGGAGCCTACAATGAGCAGTTCTTC.

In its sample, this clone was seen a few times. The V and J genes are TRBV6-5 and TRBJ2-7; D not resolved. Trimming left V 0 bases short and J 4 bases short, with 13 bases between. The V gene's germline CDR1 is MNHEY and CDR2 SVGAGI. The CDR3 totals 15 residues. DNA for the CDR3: TGTGCCAGCAGTTACTCCTTCCCAGGTCTTTACGAGCAGTACTTC. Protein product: CASSYSFPGLYEQYF.

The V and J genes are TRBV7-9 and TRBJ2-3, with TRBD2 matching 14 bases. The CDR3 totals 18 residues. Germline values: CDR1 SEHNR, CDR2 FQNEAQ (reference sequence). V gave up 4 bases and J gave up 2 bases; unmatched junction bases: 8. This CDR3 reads CASSYAGLAGVNTDTQYF. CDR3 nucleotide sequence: TGTGCCAGCAGCTACGCGGGACTAGCGGGAGTAAACACAGATACGCAGTATTTT.

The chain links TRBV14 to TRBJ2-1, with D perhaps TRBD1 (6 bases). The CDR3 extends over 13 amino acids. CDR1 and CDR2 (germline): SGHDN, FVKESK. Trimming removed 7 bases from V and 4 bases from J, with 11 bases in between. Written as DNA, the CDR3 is TGTGCCAGCACCCAGGGGTATTACAATGAGCAGTTCTTC. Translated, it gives CASTQGYYNEQFF.

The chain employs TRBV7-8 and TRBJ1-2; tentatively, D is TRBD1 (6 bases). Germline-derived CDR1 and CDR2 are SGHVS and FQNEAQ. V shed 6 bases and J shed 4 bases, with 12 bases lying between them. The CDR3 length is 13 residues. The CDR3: CASREQGLYGYTF. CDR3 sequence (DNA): TGTGCCAGCAGAGAACAGGGCCTCTATGGCTACACCTTC.

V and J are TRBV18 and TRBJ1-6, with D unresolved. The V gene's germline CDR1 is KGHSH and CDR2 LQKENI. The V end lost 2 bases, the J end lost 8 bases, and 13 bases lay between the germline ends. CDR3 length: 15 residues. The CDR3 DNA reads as TGTGCCAGCTCACCAGGTCCACTGAAACATTCACCCCTCCACTTT. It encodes CASSPGPLKHSPLHF.

The CDR3 protein is CASSPGPTALHF. In DNA form, the CDR3 reads TGTGCCAGCAGTCCTGGACCCACTGCCCTCCACTTT. J is TRBJ1-6 and V is TRBV28; D is unresolved. Germline V gene sequence: CDR1 MDHEN, CDR2 SYDVKM. Trimming cost V 5 bases and J 14 bases, with 13 bases left between them. The length of the CDR3 is 12 residues.

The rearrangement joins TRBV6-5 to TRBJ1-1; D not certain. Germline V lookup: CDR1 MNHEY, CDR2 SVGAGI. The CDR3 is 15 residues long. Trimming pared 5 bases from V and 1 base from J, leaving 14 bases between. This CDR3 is CASSHADPRNTEAFF. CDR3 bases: TGTGCCAGCAGTCATGCCGATCCGCGGAACACTGAAGCTTTCTTT.

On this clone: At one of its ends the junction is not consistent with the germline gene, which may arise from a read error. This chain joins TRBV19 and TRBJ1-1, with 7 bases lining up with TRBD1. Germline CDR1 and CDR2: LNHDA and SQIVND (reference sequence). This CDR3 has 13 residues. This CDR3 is CASSLDRANEAFF. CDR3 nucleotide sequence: TGTGCCAGTAGTCTAGACAGGGCTAATGAAGCTTTCTTT.

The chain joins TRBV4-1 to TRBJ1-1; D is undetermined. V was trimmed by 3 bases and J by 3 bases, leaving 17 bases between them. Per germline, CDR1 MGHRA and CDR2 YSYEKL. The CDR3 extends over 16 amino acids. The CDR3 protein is CASSHWWRVQYTEAFF. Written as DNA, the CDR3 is TGCGCCAGCAGCCACTGGTGGCGGGTGCAGTACACTGAAGCTTTCTTT.

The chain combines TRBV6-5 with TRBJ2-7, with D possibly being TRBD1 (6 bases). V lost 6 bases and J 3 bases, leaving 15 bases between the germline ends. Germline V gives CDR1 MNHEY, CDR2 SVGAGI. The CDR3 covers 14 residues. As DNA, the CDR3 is TGTGCCAGCAGATCTGCAGGGACAAACTACGAGCAGTACTTC. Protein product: CASRSAGTNYEQYF.

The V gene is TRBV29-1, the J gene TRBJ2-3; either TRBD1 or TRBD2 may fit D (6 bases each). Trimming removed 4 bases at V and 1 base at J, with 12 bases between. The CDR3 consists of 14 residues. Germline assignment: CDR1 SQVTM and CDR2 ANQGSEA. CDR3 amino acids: CSVAGGRGTDTQYF. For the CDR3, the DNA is TGCAGCGTTGCTGGGGGGCGGGGCACAGATACGCAGTATTTT.

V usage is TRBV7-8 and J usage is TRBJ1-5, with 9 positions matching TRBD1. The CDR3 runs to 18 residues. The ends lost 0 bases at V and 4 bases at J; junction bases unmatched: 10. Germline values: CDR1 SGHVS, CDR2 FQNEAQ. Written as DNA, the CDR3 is TGTGCCAGCAGCTTAGCCCGTTCCGGGACAGGGTTGAATCAGCCCCAGCATTTT. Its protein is CASSLARSGTGLNQPQHF.

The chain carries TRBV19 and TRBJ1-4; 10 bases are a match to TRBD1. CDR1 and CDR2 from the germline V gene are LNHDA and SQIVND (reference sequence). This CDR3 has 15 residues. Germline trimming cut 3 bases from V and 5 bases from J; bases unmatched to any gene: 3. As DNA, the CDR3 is TGTGCCAGTAGTATCCGACAGGGGGCGAATGAAAAACTGTTTTTT. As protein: CASSIRQGANEKLFF.